One sample yielded the 22 T cell receptor beta chains listed below, sequenced in a study of T cell responses to AZD1222 COVID-19 vaccine. Only in-frame clones appear in the TCRdb table, and some are missing; sequencing was by immunoSEQ multiplex PCR. Of under 200,000 clones in the sample, about 89% are singletons; the top ten hold approximately 1.9%. Specimen: peripheral blood, collected on day 0 of AZD1222 vaccination. These receptors originate from an adult in good health.

This sequence joins TRBV28 and TRBJ2-3, with D perhaps assigned TRBD1 or TRBD2 (6 bases each). The CDR3 covers 18 residues. CDR1 MDHEN and CDR2 SYDVKM come from the germline V gene. V lost 1 base and J lost 1, with 18 bases in between. This CDR3 reads CASSLYQGGRSGTDTQYF. DNA for the CDR3: TGTGCCAGCAGTTTATATCAAGGGGGGCGGAGTGGCACAGATACGCAGTATTTT.

This clone was found once. This chain connects TRBV5-1 to TRBJ2-4; weak D call: TRBD2 (5 bases). Germline-derived CDR1 and CDR2 are SGHRS and YFSETQ. This CDR3 has 13 amino acids. Trimming cost V 1 base and J 8 bases, with 10 bases left between them. The CDR3 loop is CASSLFPADIQYF. The CDR3 DNA sequence: TGCGCCAGCAGCTTGTTCCCAGCGGACATTCAGTACTTC.

The chain has TRBV5-6 and TRBJ2-1; D might be TRBD2 (5 bases). In germline, CDR1 is SGHDT, CDR2 YYEEEE. Trimming removed 4 bases from V and 2 bases from J, with 7 bases in between. This CDR3 has 13 amino acids. The CDR3 DNA follows: TGTGCCAGCAGCCCCGGGACCTACAATGAGCAGTTCTTC. Translated, it gives CASSPGTYNEQFF.

The CDR3 nucleotides are TGTGCCAGCAGTCCCCAGCTTCGCGGGAGCCCTCACAATGAGCAGTTCTTC. Translated: CASSPQLRGSPHNEQFF. This rearrangement joins TRBV28 to TRBJ2-1; 7 bases map to TRBD2. The CDR3 is 17 amino acids. The germline gives CDR1 MDHEN, CDR2 SYDVKM. After removal of 5 bases from V and 5 bases from J, the junction contained 15 bases not matched to a gene.

The chain has TRBV6-2 or TRBV6-3 and TRBJ2-1; D uncertain. Trimming took 0 bases from V and 4 from J, leaving 10 bases between them. This CDR3 spans 15 amino acids. Germline CDR1 and CDR2: MNHEY and SVGEGT. CDR3 nucleotide sequence: TGTGCCAGCAGTTACTCGCCTCCTATTTACAATGAGCAGTTCTTC. Translated, it gives CASSYSPPIYNEQFF.

This clone was seen only once. The chain links TRBV6-5 to TRBJ1-3; D gene unclear. The germline CDR1 and CDR2 sequences are MNHEY and SVGAGI. The CDR3 is made up of 14 amino acids. The V end lost 2 bases, the J end lost 4 bases, and 9 bases lay between the germline ends. The CDR3 DNA sequence: TGTGCCAGCAGTTACAGGGAGGACGGAAACACCATATATTTT. It is translated as CASSYREDGNTIYF.

DNA of the CDR3: TGCGCCAGCAGCTTGGAGGGGTTTAGCAATCAGCCCCAGCATTTT. Residues: CASSLEGFSNQPQHF. This rearrangement joins TRBV5-1 to TRBJ1-5; D may be TRBD1 (5 bases). This CDR3 region has 15 residues. V was cut by 0 bases and J by 0 bases, with 7 bases left in between. Germline lookup yields CDR1 SGHRS and CDR2 YFSETQ.

The chain has TRBV27 and TRBJ2-4, with 12 bases lining up with TRBD2. J was trimmed by 1 base and V by 4 bases; bases with no gene match: 5. This CDR3 contains 17 residues. CDR1 MNHEY and CDR2 SMNVEV come from the germline V gene (reference sequence). The CDR3 loop is CASSSFTSGGAKNIQYF. The CDR3 DNA sequence: TGTGCCAGCAGTTCCTTTACTAGCGGGGGGGCCAAAAACATTCAGTACTTC.

This clone was recorded only once. The chain is built from TRBV7-9 and TRBJ2-3; TRBD2 is a possible D gene (6 bases). This CDR3 has 15 amino acids. In germline, CDR1 is SEHNR, CDR2 FQNEAQ (reference sequence). Trimming took off 5 bases at V and 2 bases at J, with 14 bases between the two ends. CDR3 sequence: CASSSTRGFTDTQYF. CDR3 DNA: TGTGCCAGCAGCAGTACGCGGGGTTTCACAGATACGCAGTATTTT.

This sequence joins TRBV24-1 and TRBJ2-1; 10 bases fit TRBD2. V was pared by 3 bases and J by 4 bases, with 11 bases of the junction left unmatched. Germline CDR1 KGHDR, CDR2 SFDVKD. The CDR3 length is 18 residues. DNA for the CDR3: TGTGCCACCAGTGATCCCAGACCTAGCGGGAGAAGGTACAATGAGCAGTTCTTC. Encoded protein: CATSDPRPSGRRYNEQFF.

The V call is TRBV6-1, the J call TRBJ2-7; perhaps TRBD2 as D (6 bases). The length of the CDR3 is 16 residues. V lost 4 bases and J 4 bases, leaving 20 bases between the germline ends. Germline assignment: CDR1 MNHNS and CDR2 SASEGT. CDR3 sequence: CASSGGPGEEGYEQYF. As DNA, the CDR3 is TGTGCCAGCAGTGGAGGGCCGGGGGAGGAGGGATACGAGCAGTACTTC.

The chain joins TRBV6-5 to TRBJ2-5; tentative D call: TRBD2 (5 bases). The V gene lost 3 bases and the J gene lost 5 bases, with 19 bases spanning the gap. CDR1 and CDR2 (germline): MNHEY, SVGAGI. The CDR3 consists of 16 residues. CDR3 in DNA: TGTGCCAGCAGTTATCAACCTCAGCGGCCCTCCGAGACCCAGTACTTC. The encoded protein is CASSYQPQRPSETQYF.

This CDR3 reads CASSKRPQDRINQPQHF. The CDR3 DNA is TGTGCCAGCAGCAAAAGGCCCCAGGACAGGATTAATCAGCCCCAGCATTTT. The chain is built from TRBV21-1 and TRBJ1-5; the DNA was not used to check the table's D call, TRBD1. TRBV21-1 is annotated as a pseudogene. The length of the CDR3 is 17 residues.

This sequence joins TRBV19 and TRBJ2-7; D not certain. Germline assignment: CDR1 LNHDA and CDR2 SQIVND (reference sequence). V lost 3 bases and J 0 bases, leaving 9 bases between the germline ends. CDR3 length: 14 residues. CDR3 in DNA: TGTGCCAGTAGTATGGCTTATGCCTCCTACGAGCAGTACTTC. Protein: CASSMAYASYEQYF.

The genes are TRBV9 and TRBJ2-1, with D possibly TRBD2 on 6 matching bases. V gave up 6 bases and J gave up 12 bases, with 28 bases separating them. Germline V gene sequence: CDR1 SGDLS, CDR2 YYNGEE. This CDR3 contains 16 residues. The CDR3 loop is CASNVRTICTKFSQFF. The CDR3 coding sequence is TGTGCCAGCAACGTTAGGACTATCTGCACCAAATTTTCGCAGTTCTTC. The full variable domain, in which reference TRBV9 and TRBJ2-1 provide the parts outside the CDR3, is DSGVTQTPKHLITATGQRVTLRCSPRSGDLSVYWYQQSLDQGLQFLIQYYNGEERAKGNILERFSAQQFPDLHSELNLSSLELGDSALYFCASNVRTICTKFSQFFGPGTRLTVL.

This clone was picked up a small number of times. V and J are TRBV9 and TRBJ1-2; 8 bases are shared with TRBD1. This CDR3 spans 16 amino acids. CDR1 is SGDLS and CDR2 is YYNGEE in the germline V gene. Trimming at V came to 6 bases and at J to 7 bases, leaving 17 bases not matched to a gene. CDR3 DNA: TGTGCCAGCACCCAAGGGACAGGTTTTTACTCGGGTGGCTACACCTTC. Translation: CASTQGTGFYSGGYTF.

There are a few counts of this clone. V and J are TRBV10-3 and TRBJ2-3; D is possibly TRBD1 (5 bases). Germline CDR1 and CDR2: ENHRY and SYGVKD. The CDR3 is 15 residues long. V lost 5 bases to trimming and J lost 1 base, with 13 bases between them. The CDR3: CAISQHPQGTDTQYF. The CDR3 DNA reads TGTGCCATCAGTCAGCACCCACAGGGCACAGATACGCAGTATTTT.

The chain couples TRBV5-8 to TRBJ2-7; either TRBD1 or TRBD2 may supply D (5 bases each). The CDR3 loop spans 14 amino acids. V was cut by 3 bases and J by 4 bases, with 14 bases left in between. Germline V lookup: CDR1 SGHTS, CDR2 YDEGEE. CDR3 bases: TGTGCCAGCAGCTCCGTCGGGACGACTTACGAGCAGTACTTC. This gives the protein CASSSVGTTYEQYF.

The chain carries TRBV19 and TRBJ1-5; no reliable D call. The CDR3 runs 16 residues. The V gene's germline CDR1 is LNHDA and CDR2 SQIVND (reference sequence). V lost 4 bases to trimming and J lost 0 bases, with 13 bases between them. The CDR3 loop is CASSKPASDSNQPQHF. DNA for the CDR3: TGTGCCAGTAGTAAACCCGCGTCAGATAGCAATCAGCCCCAGCATTTT.

The CDR3 DNA reads as TGTGCCAGCAGTTCGGGACCACTCTACGAGCAGTACTTC. Protein sequence: CASSSGPLYEQYF. This rearrangement joins TRBV27 to TRBJ2-7; D tentatively reads TRBD1 or TRBD2 (5 bases each). Germline-derived CDR1 and CDR2 are MNHEY and SMNVEV (reference sequence). The CDR3 has 13 residues. V shed 4 bases and J shed 3 bases, with 10 bases lying between them.

This sequence joins TRBV13 and TRBJ2-1, with 10 bases fitting TRBD2. CDR3 length: 23 residues. The ends lost 2 bases at V and 4 bases at J; junction bases unmatched: 26. Looked up from germline, CDR1 is PRHDT and CDR2 is FYEKMQ (reference sequence). The CDR3 DNA follows: TGTGCCAGCAGCTTATCAGGGTTGTTCGGGACTAGCGACTCTCAAACCTATTACAATGAGCAGTTCTTC. Protein product: CASSLSGLFGTSDSQTYYNEQFF.

The chain couples TRBV11-3 to TRBJ2-7, with D unclear. V shed 0 bases and J shed 1 base, with 4 bases lying between them. The CDR3 extends over 13 amino acids. Germline-derived CDR1 and CDR2 are SGHNT and YENEEA. CDR3 region: CASSLDRSYEQYF. The CDR3 DNA sequence: TGTGCCAGCAGCTTAGACAGATCCTACGAGCAGTACTTC.